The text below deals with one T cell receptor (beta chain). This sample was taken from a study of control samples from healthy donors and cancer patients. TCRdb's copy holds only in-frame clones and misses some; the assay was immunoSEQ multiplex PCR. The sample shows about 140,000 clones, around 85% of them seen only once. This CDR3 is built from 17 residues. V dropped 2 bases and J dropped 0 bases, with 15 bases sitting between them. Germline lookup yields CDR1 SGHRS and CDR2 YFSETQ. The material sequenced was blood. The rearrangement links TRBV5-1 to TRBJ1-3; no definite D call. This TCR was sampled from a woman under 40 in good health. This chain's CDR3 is CASSLDSSQSSGNTIYF. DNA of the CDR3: TGCGCCAGCAGCTTAGACTCCTCACAGAGCTCTGGAAACACCATATATTTT. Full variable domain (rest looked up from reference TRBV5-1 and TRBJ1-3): KAGVTQTPRYLIKTRGQQVTLSCSPISGHRSVSWYQQTPGQGLQFLFEYFSETQRNKGNFPGRFSGRQFSNSRSEMNVSTLELGDSALYLCASSLDSSQSSGNTIYFGEGSWLTVV.